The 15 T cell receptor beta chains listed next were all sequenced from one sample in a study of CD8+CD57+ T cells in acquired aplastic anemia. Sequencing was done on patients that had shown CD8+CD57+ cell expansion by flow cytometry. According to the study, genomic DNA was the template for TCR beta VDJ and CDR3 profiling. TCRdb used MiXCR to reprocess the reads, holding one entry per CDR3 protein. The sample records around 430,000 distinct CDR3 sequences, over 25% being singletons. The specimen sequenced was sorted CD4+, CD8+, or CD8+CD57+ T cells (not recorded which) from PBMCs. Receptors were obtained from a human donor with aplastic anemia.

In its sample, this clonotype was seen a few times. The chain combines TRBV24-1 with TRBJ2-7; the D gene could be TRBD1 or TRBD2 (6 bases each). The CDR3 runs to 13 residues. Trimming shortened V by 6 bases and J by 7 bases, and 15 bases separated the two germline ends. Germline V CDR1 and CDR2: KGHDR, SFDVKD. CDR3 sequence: CATSPPGAGEQYF. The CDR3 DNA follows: TGTGCCACCAGTCCCCCGGGGGCGGGAGAGCAGTACTTC.

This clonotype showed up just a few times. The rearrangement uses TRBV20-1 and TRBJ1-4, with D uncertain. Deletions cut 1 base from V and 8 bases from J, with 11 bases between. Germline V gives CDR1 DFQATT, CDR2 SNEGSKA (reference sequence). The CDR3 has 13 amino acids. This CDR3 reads CSARVTGGEKLFF. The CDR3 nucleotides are TGCAGTGCTAGAGTAACCGGAGGAGAAAAACTGTTTTTT.

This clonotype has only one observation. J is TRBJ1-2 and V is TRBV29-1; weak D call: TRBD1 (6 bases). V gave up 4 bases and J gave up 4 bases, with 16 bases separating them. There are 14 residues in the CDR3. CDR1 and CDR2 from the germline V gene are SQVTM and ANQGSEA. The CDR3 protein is CSVAGVPITYGYTF. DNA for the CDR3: TGCAGCGTTGCAGGGGTACCGATTACCTATGGCTACACCTTC. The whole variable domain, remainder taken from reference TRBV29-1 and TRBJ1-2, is SAVISQKPSRDICQRGTSLTIQCQVDSQVTMMFWYRQQPGQSLTLIATANQGSEATYESGFVIDKFPISRPNLTFSTLTVSNMSPEDSSIYLCSVAGVPITYGYTFGSGTRLTVV.

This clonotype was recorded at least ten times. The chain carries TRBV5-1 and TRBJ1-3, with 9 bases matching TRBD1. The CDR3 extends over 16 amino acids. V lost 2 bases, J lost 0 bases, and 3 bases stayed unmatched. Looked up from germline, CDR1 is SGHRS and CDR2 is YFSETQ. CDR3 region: CASSLRDRDSGNTIYF. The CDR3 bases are TGCGCCAGCAGCTTAAGGGACAGGGACTCTGGAAACACCATATATTTT.

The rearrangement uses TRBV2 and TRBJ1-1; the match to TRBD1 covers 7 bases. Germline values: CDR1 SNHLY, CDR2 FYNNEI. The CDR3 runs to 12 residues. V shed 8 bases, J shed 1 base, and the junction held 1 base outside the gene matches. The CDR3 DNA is TGTGCCAGCGGGGACAGGAACACTGAAGCTTTCTTT. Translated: CASGDRNTEAFF.

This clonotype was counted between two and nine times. Written as DNA, the CDR3 is TGTGCCAGTCCGGACAGTAACTATGGCTACACCTTC. Translated, it gives CASPDSNYGYTF. The gene calls are TRBV19 and TRBJ1-2, with D maybe TRBD1 (6 bases). Trimming took off 8 bases at V and 1 base at J, with 8 bases between the two ends. The CDR3 extends over 12 amino acids. Germline V gives CDR1 LNHDA, CDR2 SQIVND (reference sequence).

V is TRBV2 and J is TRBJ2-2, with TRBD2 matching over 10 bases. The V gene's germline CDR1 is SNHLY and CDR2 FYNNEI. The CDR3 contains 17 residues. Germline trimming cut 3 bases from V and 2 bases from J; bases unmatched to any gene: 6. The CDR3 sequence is CASSEVAGGPNTGELFF. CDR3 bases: TGTGCCAGCAGTGAGGTAGCGGGGGGACCAAACACCGGGGAGCTGTTTTTT.

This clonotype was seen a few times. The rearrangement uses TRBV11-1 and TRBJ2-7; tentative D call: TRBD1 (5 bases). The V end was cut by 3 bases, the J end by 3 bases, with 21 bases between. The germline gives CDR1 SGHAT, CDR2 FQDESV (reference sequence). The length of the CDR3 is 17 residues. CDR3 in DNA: TGTGCCAGCAGCTTCGCGCCCAAGACGACAGCAGACTACGAGCAGTACTTC. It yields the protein CASSFAPKTTADYEQYF.

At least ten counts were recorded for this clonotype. CDR3 nucleotide sequence: TGTGCCAGCAGCTTAACGCCTCTAGCGGGAGGCACAGATACGCAGTATTTT. Residues: CASSLTPLAGGTDTQYF. V usage is TRBV7-3 and J usage is TRBJ2-3; 10 bases are a match to TRBD2. The CDR3 is 17 amino acids. Per germline, CDR1 SGHTA and CDR2 FQGTGA. V lost 0 bases, J lost 1 base, and 4 bases stayed unmatched.

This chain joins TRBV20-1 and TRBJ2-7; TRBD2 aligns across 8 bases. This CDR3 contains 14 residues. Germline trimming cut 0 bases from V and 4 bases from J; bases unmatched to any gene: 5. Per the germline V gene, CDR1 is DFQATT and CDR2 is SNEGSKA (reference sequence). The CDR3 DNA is TGCAGTGCTAGAGATCCGGGGGGGCCGTACGAGCAGTACTTC. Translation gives CSARDPGGPYEQYF.

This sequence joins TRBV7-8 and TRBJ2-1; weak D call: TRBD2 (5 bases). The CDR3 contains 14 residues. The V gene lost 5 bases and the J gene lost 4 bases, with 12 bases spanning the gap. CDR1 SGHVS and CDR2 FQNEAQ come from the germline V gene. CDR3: CASSPQDFYNEQFF. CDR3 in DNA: TGTGCCAGCAGCCCTCAGGACTTTTACAATGAGCAGTTCTTC.

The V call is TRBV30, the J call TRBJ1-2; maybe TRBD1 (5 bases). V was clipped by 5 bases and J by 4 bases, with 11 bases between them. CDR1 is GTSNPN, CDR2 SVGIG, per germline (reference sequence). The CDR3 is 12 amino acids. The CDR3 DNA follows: TGTGCCTGGGCTAGGGGAGGCTATGGCTACACCTTC. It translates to CAWARGGYGYTF.

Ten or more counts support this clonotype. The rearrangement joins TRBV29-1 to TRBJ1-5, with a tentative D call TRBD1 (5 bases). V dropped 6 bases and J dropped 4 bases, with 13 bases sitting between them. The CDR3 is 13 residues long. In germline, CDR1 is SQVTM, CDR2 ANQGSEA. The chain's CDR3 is CSVMTVPNQPQHF. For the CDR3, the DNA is TGCAGCGTCATGACAGTCCCTAATCAGCCCCAGCATTTT. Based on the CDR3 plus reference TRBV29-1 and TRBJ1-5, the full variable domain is SAVISQKPSRDICQRGTSLTIQCQVDSQVTMMFWYRQQPGQSLTLIATANQGSEATYESGFVIDKFPISRPNLTFSTLTVSNMSPEDSSIYLCSVMTVPNQPQHFGDGTRLSIL.

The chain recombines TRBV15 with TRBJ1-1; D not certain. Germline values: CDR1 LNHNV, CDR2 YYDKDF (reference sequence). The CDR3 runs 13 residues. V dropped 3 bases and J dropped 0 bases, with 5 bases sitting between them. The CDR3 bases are TGTGCCACCAGCAGGGACTTGAACACTGAAGCTTTCTTT. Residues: CATSRDLNTEAFF.

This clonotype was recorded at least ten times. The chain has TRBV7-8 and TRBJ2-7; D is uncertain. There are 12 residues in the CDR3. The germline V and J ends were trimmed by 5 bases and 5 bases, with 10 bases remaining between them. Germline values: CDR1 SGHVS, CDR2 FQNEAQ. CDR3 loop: CASSQVVHEQYF. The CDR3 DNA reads TGTGCCAGCAGCCAGGTCGTACACGAGCAGTACTTC.